Sequencing of this T cell receptor (beta chain) was carried out in a study of blood T cell repertoires in COVID-19. J gave up 6 bases and V 4 bases, and 13 bases lay outside the gene matches. The V gene's germline CDR1 is MDHEN and CDR2 SYDVKM. The CDR3 sequence is 17 residues long. This table comes from immunoSEQ multiplex PCR, and its TCRdb copy is limited to in-frame clones, with some not included. The sample consists of 150,000 to 200,000 clones, roughly 82% of them appearing once. The specimen sequenced was peripheral blood. The chain carries TRBV28 and TRBJ2-2; 8 nucleotides match TRBD1. This sequence originates from a woman in her 40s with COVID-19, enrolled during active disease. The CDR3 DNA sequence: TGTGCCAGCAGTTCCCCAGACAGGGGCCTCGGGGCCGGGGAGCTGTTTTTT. Amino acids: CASSSPDRGLGAGELFF.